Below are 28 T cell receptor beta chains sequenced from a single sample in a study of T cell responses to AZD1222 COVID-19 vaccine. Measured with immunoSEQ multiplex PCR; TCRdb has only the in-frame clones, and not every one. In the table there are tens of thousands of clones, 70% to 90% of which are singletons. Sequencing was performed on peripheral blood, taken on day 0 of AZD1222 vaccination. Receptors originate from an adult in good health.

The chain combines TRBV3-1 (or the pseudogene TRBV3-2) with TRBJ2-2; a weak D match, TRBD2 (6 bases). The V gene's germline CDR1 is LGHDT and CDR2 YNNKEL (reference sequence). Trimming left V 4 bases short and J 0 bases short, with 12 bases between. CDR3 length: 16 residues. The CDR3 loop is CASSPYGGTNTGELFF. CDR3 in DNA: TGTGCCAGCAGCCCGTACGGGGGAACGAACACCGGGGAGCTGTTTTTT.

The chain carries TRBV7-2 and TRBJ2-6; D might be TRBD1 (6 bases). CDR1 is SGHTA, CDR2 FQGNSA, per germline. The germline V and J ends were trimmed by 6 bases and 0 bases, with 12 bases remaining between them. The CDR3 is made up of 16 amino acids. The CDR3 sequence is CASSPQGLSGANVLTF. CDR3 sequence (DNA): TGTGCCAGCAGTCCACAGGGTCTCTCTGGGGCCAACGTCCTGACTTTC.

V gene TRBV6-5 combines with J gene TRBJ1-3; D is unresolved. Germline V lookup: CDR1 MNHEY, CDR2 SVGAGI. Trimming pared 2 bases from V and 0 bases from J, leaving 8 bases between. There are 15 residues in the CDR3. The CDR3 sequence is CASSYTALSGNTIYF. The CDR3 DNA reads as TGTGCCAGCAGTTACACGGCCCTCTCTGGAAACACCATATATTTT.

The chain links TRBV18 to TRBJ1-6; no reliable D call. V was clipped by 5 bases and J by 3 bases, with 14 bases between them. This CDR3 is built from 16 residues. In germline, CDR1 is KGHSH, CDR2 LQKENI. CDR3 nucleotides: TGTGCCAGCTCAGCTCCCGTCGGGAGCTATAATTCACCCCTCCACTTT. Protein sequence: CASSAPVGSYNSPLHF.

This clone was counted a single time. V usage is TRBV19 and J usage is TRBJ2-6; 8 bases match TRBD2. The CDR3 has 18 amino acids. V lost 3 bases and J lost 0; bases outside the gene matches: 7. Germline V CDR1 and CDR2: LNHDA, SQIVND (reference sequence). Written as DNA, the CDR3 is TGTGCCAGTAGTATCGGGGGGGCGCAAGACTCTGGGGCCAACGTCCTGACTTTC. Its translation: CASSIGGAQDSGANVLTF. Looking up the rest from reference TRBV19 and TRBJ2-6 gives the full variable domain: DGGITQSPKYLFRKEGQNVTLSCEQNLNHDAMYWYRQDPGQGLRLIYYSQIVNDFQKGDIAEGYSVSREKKESFPLTVTSAQKNPTAFYLCASSIGGAQDSGANVLTFGAGSRLTVL.

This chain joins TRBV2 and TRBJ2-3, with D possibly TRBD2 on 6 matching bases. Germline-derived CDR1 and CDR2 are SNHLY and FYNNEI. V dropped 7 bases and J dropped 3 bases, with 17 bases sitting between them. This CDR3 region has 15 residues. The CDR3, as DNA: TGTGCCAGCATTCCCGTGGAGGGTGGGACAGATACGCAGTATTTT. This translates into CASIPVEGGTDTQYF.

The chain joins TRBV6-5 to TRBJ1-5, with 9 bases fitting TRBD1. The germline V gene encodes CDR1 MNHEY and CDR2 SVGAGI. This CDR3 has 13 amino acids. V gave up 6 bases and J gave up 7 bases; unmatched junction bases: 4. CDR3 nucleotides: TGTGCCAGCAGACTCACAGGGGGCCAGCCCCAGCATTTT. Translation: CASRLTGGQPQHF.

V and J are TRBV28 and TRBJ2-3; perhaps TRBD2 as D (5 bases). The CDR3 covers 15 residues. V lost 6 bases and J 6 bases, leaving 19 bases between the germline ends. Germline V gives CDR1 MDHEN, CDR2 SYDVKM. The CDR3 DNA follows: TGTGCCAGCAGGCCCTCGGGGAGAGTTTTTGATACGCAGTATTTT. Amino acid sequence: CASRPSGRVFDTQYF.

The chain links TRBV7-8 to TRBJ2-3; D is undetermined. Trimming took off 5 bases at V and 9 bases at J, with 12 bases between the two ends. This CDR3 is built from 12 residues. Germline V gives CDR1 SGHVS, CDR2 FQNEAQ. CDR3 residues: CASSPILETQYF. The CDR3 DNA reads TGTGCCAGCAGCCCAATCCTAGAGACGCAGTATTTT. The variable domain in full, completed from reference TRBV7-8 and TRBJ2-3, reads GAGVSQSPRYKVAKRGQDVALRCDPISGHVSLFWYQQALGQGPEFLTYFQNEAQLDKSGLPSDRFFAERPEGSVSTLKIQRTQQEDSAVYLCASSPILETQYFGPGTRLTVL.

Here the CDR3 reads CATRRTGGEQYF. The CDR3 DNA is TGTGCCACCAGGAGGACAGGGGGCGAGCAGTACTTC. The chain employs TRBV15 and TRBJ2-7; 10 nucleotides agree with TRBD1. The CDR3 covers 12 residues. Germline CDR1 is LNHNV and CDR2 is YYDKDF (reference sequence). V lost 6 bases and J lost 6; bases outside the gene matches: 2. The whole variable domain, filled in from reference TRBV15 and TRBJ2-7, reads DAMVIQNPRYQVTQFGKPVTLSCSQTLNHNVMYWYQQKSSQAPKLLFHYYDKDFNNEADTPDNFQSRRPNTSFCFLDIRSPGLGDTAMYLCATRRTGGEQYFGPGTRLTVT.

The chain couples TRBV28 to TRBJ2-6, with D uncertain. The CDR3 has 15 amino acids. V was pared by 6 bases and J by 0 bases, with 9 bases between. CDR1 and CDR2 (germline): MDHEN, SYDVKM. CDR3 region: CASSPGSSGANVLTF. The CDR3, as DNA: TGTGCCAGCAGCCCGGGCAGCTCTGGGGCCAACGTCCTGACTTTC.

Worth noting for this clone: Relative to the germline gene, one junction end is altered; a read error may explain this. The CDR3 DNA follows: TGTGCCAGCAGTCCGGGACAGGAATCCTCCGAGCAGTACTTC. Protein product: CASSPGQESSEQYF. The chain is built from TRBV6-2 or TRBV6-3 and TRBJ2-7; 8 positions match TRBD1. Germline V gene sequence: CDR1 MNHEY, CDR2 SVGEGT. The CDR3 totals 14 residues.

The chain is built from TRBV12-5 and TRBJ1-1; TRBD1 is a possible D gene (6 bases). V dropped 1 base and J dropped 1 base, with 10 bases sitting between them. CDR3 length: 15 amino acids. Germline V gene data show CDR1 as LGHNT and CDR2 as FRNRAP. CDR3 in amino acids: CASGLGGQPNTEAFF. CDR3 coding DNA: TGTGCTAGTGGTTTGGGAGGACAGCCGAACACTGAAGCTTTCTTT.

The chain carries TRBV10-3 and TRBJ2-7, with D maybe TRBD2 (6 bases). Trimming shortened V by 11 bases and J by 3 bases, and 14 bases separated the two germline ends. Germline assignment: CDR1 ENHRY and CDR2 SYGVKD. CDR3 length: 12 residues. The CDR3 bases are TGTGCCTCGGAGGGGTCGGGCTACGAGCAGTACTTC. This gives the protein CASEGSGYEQYF.

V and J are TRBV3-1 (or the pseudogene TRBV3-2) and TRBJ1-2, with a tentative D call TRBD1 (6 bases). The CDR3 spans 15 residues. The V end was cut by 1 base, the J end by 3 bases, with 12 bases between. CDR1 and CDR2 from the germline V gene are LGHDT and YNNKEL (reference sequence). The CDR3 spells CASSQGGTGHYGYTF. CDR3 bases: TGTGCCAGCAGCCAAGGCGGAACAGGGCACTATGGCTACACCTTC.

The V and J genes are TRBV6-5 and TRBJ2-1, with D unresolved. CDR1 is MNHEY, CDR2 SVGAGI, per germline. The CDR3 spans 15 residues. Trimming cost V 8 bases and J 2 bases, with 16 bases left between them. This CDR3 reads CASRFAAAAYNEQFF. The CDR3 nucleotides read TGTGCCAGCCGATTCGCGGCTGCAGCCTACAATGAGCAGTTCTTC.

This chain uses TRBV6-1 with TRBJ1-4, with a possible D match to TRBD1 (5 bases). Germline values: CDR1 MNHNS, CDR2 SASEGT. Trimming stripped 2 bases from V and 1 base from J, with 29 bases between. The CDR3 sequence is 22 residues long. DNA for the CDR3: TGTGCCAGCAGTGAAAGTAGGGGTATCGGGACTCTAGCTGACGGAACTAATGAAAAACTGTTTTTT. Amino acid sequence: CASSESRGIGTLADGTNEKLFF.

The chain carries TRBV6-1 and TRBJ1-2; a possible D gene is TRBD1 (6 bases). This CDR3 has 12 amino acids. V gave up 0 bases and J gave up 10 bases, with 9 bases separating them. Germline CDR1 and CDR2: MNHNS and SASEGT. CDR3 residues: CASSEATGDYTF. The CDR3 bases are TGTGCCAGCAGTGAAGCGACAGGAGACTACACCTTC.

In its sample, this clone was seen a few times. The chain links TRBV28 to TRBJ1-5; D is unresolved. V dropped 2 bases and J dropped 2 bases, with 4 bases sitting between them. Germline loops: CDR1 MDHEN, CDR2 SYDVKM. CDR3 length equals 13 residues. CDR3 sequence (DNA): TGTGCCAGCAGTTTAACAGGCAATCAGCCCCAGCATTTT. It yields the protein CASSLTGNQPQHF.

CDR3 sequence (DNA): TGTGCCAGCTCTACTGGACTCAATCGTCTCTCACCCCTCCACTTT. It encodes CASSTGLNRLSPLHF. This chain uses TRBV19 with TRBJ1-6; D ambiguous. CDR3 length: 15 amino acids. Trimming shortened V by 9 bases and J by 10 bases, and 22 bases separated the two germline ends. Germline V gene sequence: CDR1 LNHDA, CDR2 SQIVND (reference sequence).

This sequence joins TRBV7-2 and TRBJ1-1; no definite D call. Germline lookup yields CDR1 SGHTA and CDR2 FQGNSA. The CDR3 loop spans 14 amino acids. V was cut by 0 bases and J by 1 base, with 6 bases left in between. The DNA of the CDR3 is TGTGCCAGCAGCTTAGCGACACCGAACACTGAAGCTTTCTTT. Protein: CASSLATPNTEAFF.

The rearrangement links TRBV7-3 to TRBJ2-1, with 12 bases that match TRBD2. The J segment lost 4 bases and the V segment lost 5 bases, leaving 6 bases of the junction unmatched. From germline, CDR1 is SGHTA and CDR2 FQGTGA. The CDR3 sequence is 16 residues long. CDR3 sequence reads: CASSPRGTSGYNEQFF. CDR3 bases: TGTGCCAGCAGCCCTAGGGGGACTAGCGGGTACAATGAGCAGTTCTTC.

The CDR3: CASSVWDSGSPLHF. CDR3 coding DNA: TGTGCCAGCAGCGTATGGGACTCAGGGTCACCCCTCCACTTT. The rearrangement uses TRBV9 and TRBJ1-6; a weak D match, TRBD1 (5 bases). The CDR3 is 14 residues long. V was shortened by 1 base and J by 10 bases, with 12 bases between the two germline ends. Germline values: CDR1 SGDLS, CDR2 YYNGEE.

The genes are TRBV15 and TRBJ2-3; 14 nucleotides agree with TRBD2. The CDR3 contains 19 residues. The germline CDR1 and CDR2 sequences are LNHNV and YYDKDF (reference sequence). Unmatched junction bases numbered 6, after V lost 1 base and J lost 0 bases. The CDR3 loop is CATSRAQGLAGVSTDTQYF. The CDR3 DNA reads TGTGCCACCAGCAGAGCCCAGGGACTAGCGGGGGTTAGCACAGATACGCAGTATTTT. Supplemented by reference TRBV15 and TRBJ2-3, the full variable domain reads DAMVIQNPRYQVTQFGKPVTLSCSQTLNHNVMYWYQQKSSQAPKLLFHYYDKDFNNEADTPDNFQSRRPNTSFCFLDIRSPGLGDTAMYLCATSRAQGLAGVSTDTQYFGPGTRLTVL.

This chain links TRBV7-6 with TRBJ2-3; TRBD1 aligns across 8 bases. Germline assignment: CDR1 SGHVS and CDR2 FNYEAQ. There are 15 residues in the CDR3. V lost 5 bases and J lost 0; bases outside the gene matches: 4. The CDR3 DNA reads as TGTGCCAGCAGCCTACAGGGGGGTAGCACAGATACGCAGTATTTT. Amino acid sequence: CASSLQGGSTDTQYF.

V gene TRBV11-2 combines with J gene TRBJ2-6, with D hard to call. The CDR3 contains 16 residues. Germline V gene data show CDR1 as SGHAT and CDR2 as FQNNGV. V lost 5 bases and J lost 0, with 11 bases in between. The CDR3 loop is CASSQRISSGANVLTF. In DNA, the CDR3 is TGTGCCAGCAGCCAACGGATTAGCTCTGGGGCCAACGTCCTGACTTTC.

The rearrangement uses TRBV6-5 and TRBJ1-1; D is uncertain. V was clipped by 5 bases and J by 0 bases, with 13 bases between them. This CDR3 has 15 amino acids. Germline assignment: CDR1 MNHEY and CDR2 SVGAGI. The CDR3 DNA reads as TGTGCCAGCAGTAAGATAGGACGGTTGAACACTGAAGCTTTCTTT. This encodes CASSKIGRLNTEAFF.

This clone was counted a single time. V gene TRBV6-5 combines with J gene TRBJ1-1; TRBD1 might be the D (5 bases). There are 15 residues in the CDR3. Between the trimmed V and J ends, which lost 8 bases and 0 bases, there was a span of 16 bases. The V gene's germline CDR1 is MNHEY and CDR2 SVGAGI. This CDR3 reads CASGGGRGVNTEAFF. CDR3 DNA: TGTGCCAGCGGGGGGGGACGCGGGGTGAACACTGAAGCTTTCTTT.